Below, one T cell receptor beta chain is given with its context. The antigen is unknown. This record comes from a study of OX40 agonist ivuxolimab in advanced cancers. Study-wide background: The study treated patients with ivuxolimab, an agonistic anti-OX40 (CD134) antibody. A history of anti-PD-1, anti-PD-L1 or anti-CTLA-4 therapy was acceptable, and roughly 40% had some. Study-wide results and limits: Both blood CD4+ and CD8+ T cells showed clonal growth by week 6 at 0.1 to 3.0 mg/kg. Partly responding patients at 0.1-3.0 mg/kg showed some of the smallest clonal expansion.

From germline, CDR1 is MGHRA and CDR2 YSYEKL. V was shortened by 1 base and J by 3 bases, with 9 bases between the two germline ends. The CDR3 covers 14 residues. Data came from immunoSEQ multiplex PCR; TCRdb stores just in-frame clones and leaves some out. The data contain approximately 27,000 clones, about 88% of them singletons. Source: CD4+ or CD8+ T cells sorted from blood, taken in a trial of the OX40 agonist ivuxolimab. The receptor was derived from an adult with an advanced solid tumor such as melanoma, head and neck, liver or kidney cancer. The V call is TRBV4-1, the J call TRBJ1-1, with D maybe TRBD1 (5 bases). The CDR3: CASSQGGAYTEAFF. CDR3 DNA: TGCGCCAGCAGCCAAGGTGGGGCCTACACTGAAGCTTTCTTT.